Reported below is one T cell receptor (beta chain). Profiled with immunoSEQ multiplex PCR; TCRdb holds only in-frame clones, not every one. The data show some 140,000 clones, more than 85% seen once. This specimen belongs to a study of control samples from healthy donors and cancer patients. The CDR3 runs 16 residues. Between the trimmed V and J ends, which lost 2 bases and 2 bases, there was a span of 12 bases. The germline V gene encodes CDR1 SNHLY and CDR2 FYNNEI. This TCR came from a woman under 40 in good health. The chain uses TRBV2 and TRBJ2-2; perhaps TRBD2 as D (5 bases). Specimen: blood. CDR3 bases: TGTGCCAGCAGTGAATTAGCGACCTTTAACACCGGGGAGCTGTTTTTT. This sequence encodes CASSELATFNTGELFF.